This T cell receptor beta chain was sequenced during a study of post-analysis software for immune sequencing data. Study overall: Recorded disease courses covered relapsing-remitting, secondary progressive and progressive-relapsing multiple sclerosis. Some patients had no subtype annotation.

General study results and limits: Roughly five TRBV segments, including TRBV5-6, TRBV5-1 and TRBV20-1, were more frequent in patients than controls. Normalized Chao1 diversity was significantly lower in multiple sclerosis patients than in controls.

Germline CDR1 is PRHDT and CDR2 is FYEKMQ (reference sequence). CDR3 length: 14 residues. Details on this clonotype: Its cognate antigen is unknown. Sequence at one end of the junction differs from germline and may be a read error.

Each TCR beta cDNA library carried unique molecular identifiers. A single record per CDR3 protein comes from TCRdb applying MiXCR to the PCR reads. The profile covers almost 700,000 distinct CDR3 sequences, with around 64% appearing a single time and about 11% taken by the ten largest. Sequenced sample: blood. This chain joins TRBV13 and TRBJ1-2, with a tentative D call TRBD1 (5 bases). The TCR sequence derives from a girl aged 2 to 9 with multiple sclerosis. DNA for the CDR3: TGTGCCAGCAGCTTACGGGGGAGCGACTACGGCTACACCTTC. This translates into CASSLRGSDYGYTF. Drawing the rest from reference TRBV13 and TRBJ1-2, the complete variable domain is AAGVIQSPRHLIKEKRETATLKCYPIPRHDTVYWYQQGPGQDPQFLISFYEKMQSDKGSIPDRFSAQQFSDYHSELNMSSLELGDSALYFCASSLRGSDYGYTFGSGTRLTVV.